A single T cell receptor beta chain is shown here with its context. Its antigen is not identified. The PCR made use of 60 Vbeta and 13 Jbeta primers. Generated by immunoSEQ multiplex PCR, the TCRdb table keeps only in-frame clones and is missing some. The table records about 280,000 clones, roughly 89% of them present only once. This entry comes from a study of cytomegalovirus exposure and HLA in healthy donors. About the research overall: Out of fewer than 500 genotyped donors, 81% belonged to the Caucasian-associated ancestry cluster. Study-wide findings and caveats: Analyzed later, most CMV-associated TCR beta chains appeared HLA-restricted. Later on, a genetic analysis was performed. It linked a missense variant in DCLRE1C with V- and J-gene trimming of TCR beta.

The donors gave bone marrow, and they were healthy. The CDR3 spans 16 residues. Germline V gene sequence: CDR1 SNHLY, CDR2 FYNNEI. Trimming cost V 5 bases and J 8 bases; bases outside gene matches: 11. This receptor was obtained from a woman between 18 and 29 years old in good health and CMV-seronegative. J is TRBJ2-1 and V is TRBV2; 11 bases agree with TRBD2. Material: PBMCs. The CDR3 loop reads CASSSPETSGADEQFF. CDR3 DNA sequence: TGTGCCAGCAGTTCTCCCGAGACTAGCGGGGCCGATGAGCAGTTCTTC.